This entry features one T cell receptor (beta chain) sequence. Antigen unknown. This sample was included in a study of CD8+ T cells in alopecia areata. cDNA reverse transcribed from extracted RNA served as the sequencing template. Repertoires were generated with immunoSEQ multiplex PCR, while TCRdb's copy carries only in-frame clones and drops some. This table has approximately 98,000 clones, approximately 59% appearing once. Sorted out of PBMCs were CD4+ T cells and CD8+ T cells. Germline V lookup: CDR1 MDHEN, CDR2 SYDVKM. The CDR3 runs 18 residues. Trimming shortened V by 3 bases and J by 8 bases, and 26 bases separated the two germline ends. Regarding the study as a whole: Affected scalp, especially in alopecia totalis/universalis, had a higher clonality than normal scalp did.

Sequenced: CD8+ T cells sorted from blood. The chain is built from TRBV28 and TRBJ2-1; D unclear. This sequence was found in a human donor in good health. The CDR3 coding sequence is TGTGCCAGCAGTTTTGCTGTGTTGATTCTAGGATCCTTCGATGAGCAGTTCTTC. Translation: CASSFAVLILGSFDEQFF.